Listed here is a single T cell receptor (beta chain). This entry belongs to a study of blood T cell repertoires in COVID-19. Overall study context: Sources were T cells, B-cell-depleted T cells, or PBMCs; the material itself was cDNA or gDNA.

In the source study's methods: From reference gene primer amplification, estimates of nucleated cell counts were derived. Assay: immunoSEQ multiplex PCR; the TCRdb copy retains only in-frame clones and omits some. The V and J calls and the clone size are those of that table, but D and trimming were determined from the DNA. The repertoire holds a few hundred thousand clones, with about 85% as singletons. CDR1 and CDR2 (germline): LGHDT, YNNKEL (reference sequence). This CDR3 comprises 14 residues. Trimming took off 5 bases at V and 0 bases at J, with 11 bases between the two ends. The TCR comes from a woman aged 55-70 years who had recovered from COVID-19. Sequenced sample: peripheral blood. The J gene is TRBJ2-7, the V gene TRBV3-1 (or the pseudogene TRBV3-2); the D gene is possibly TRBD2 (7 bases). CDR3 loop: CASSNRGASYEQYF. The CDR3 DNA reads as TGTGCCAGCAGCAACCGGGGGGCCTCCTACGAGCAGTACTTC.